The 19 T cell receptor beta chains presented below share a single source sample, sequenced in a study of T cell changes during pregnancy in multiple sclerosis. Sequencing was performed with immunoSEQ multiplex PCR; in TCRdb, only in-frame clones are kept and a portion is missing. In the table there are about 23,000 clones, 86% of which are singletons. Specimen: CD4+ T cells from peripheral blood mononuclear cells, collected in the first trimester of pregnancy. The origin of the receptors is a female donor in good health, enrolled as a control in a pregnancy study.

This chain uses TRBV18 with TRBJ2-4, with D possibly matching TRBD1 (6 bases). There are 13 residues in the CDR3. The germline V and J ends were trimmed by 4 bases and 8 bases, with 12 bases remaining between them. Looked up from germline, CDR1 is KGHSH and CDR2 is LQKENI. The CDR3 DNA is TGTGCCAGCTCACAAACAGGGAAGGACATTCAGTACTTC. This codes for CASSQTGKDIQYF.

In its sample, this clone was seen once. The J gene is TRBJ2-3, the V gene TRBV6-5, with 7 bases lining up with TRBD1. Losses at the gene ends were 6 bases for V and 3 bases for J; bases not matched to a gene: 9. CDR3 length equals 15 residues. From germline, CDR1 is MNHEY and CDR2 SVGAGI. The CDR3 bases are TGTGCCAGCAGCACCACAGGGGTCGGAACAGATACGCAGTATTTT. Translating it yields CASSTTGVGTDTQYF.

The chain carries TRBV29-1 and TRBJ2-1, with TRBD2 matching 10 bases. Germline assignment: CDR1 SQVTM and CDR2 ANQGSEA. There are 15 residues in the CDR3. The V gene end was trimmed by 1 base and the J gene end by 0 bases; junction bases not matched to a gene: 0. CDR3 region: CSVEASGSSYNEQFF. The CDR3 DNA sequence: TGCAGCGTTGAAGCTAGCGGGAGCTCCTACAATGAGCAGTTCTTC.

The chain combines TRBV30 with TRBJ2-7; a weak D match, TRBD1 (6 bases). Trimming stripped 0 bases from V and 9 bases from J, with 18 bases between. The CDR3 is 14 amino acids. Germline V CDR1 and CDR2: GTSNPN, SVGIG (reference sequence). As DNA, the CDR3 is TGTGCCTGGAGTGTAAGACAGGTAGATCCGAGGCAGTACTTC. Amino acids: CAWSVRQVDPRQYF. Variable domain in full (rest from reference TRBV30 and TRBJ2-7): SQTIHQWPATLVQPVGSPLSLECTVEGTSNPNLYWYRQAAGRGLQLLFYSVGIGQISSEVPQNLSASRPQDRQFILSSKKLLLSDSGFYLCAWSVRQVDPRQYFGPGTRLTVT.

This rearrangement joins TRBV5-6 to TRBJ1-5; D perhaps matches TRBD1 (5 bases). Per the germline V gene, CDR1 is SGHDT and CDR2 is YYEEEE. The CDR3 spans 13 residues. The V and J ends lost 0 bases and 4 bases respectively, with 5 bases between them. CDR3 sequence reads: CASSLGQNQPQHF. DNA for the CDR3: TGTGCCAGCAGCTTGGGACAGAATCAGCCCCAGCATTTT.

The J gene is TRBJ2-1, the V gene TRBV7-9; possibly TRBD1 for D (5 bases). The V gene's germline CDR1 is SEHNR and CDR2 FQNEAQ (reference sequence). The ends were cut back, 1 base at V and 9 bases at J, with 7 bases in the middle. The CDR3 sequence is 12 residues long. CDR3 sequence (DNA): TGTGCCAGCAGCTTAGAGGGGCGTGAGCAGTTCTTC. Amino acid sequence: CASSLEGREQFF.

The J gene is TRBJ1-1, the V gene TRBV4-1; no clear D. This CDR3 region has 13 residues. Germline CDR1 MGHRA, CDR2 YSYEKL. Trimming stripped 7 bases from V and 10 bases from J, with 19 bases between. The CDR3, as DNA: TGCGCCAGCACCCGGGAGGGTTCAGGATCAGCTTTCTTT. Its protein product is CASTREGSGSAFF.

The V call is TRBV6-7, the J call TRBJ2-5, with 8 positions matching TRBD1. With the DNA end fitting TRBJ2-7 better, the J assignment may be wrong. TRBV6-7 is known as an ORF, though its function is uncertain. This CDR3 comprises 14 residues. CDR3 coding DNA: TGTGCCAGCAGTAACGGACAGGGTGTCCACGAGCAGTACTTC. Translated, it gives CASSNGQGVHEQYF.

The chain couples TRBV18 to TRBJ1-2, with D unresolved. The CDR3 extends over 16 amino acids. The germline gives CDR1 KGHSH, CDR2 LQKENI. V was trimmed by 0 bases and J by 4 bases, leaving 15 bases between them. CDR3 amino acids: CASSPPGGGTFYGYTF. In DNA, the CDR3 is TGTGCCAGCTCACCACCGGGCGGAGGAACCTTCTATGGCTACACCTTC.

The rearrangement links TRBV7-2 to TRBJ1-1; a weak D match, TRBD1 (5 bases). The CDR3 is 16 amino acids. The germline V and J ends were trimmed by 3 bases and 1 base, with 15 bases remaining between them. The V gene's germline CDR1 is SGHTA and CDR2 FQGNSA. The CDR3 loop is CASSFDSRQPNTEAFF. The CDR3 DNA reads as TGTGCCAGCAGCTTTGATTCGAGACAGCCGAACACTGAAGCTTTCTTT. The full variable domain, its missing parts supplied by reference TRBV7-2 and TRBJ1-1, is GAGVSQSPSNKVTEKGKDVELRCDPISGHTALYWYRQSLGQGLEFLIYFQGNSAPDKSGLPSDRFSAERTGGSVSTLTIQRTQQEDSAVYLCASSFDSRQPNTEAFFGQGTRLTVV.

The gene calls are TRBV5-6 and TRBJ2-7, with 7 bases that match TRBD1. This CDR3 spans 13 amino acids. CDR1 SGHDT and CDR2 YYEEEE come from the germline V gene. The J segment lost 3 bases and the V segment lost 0 bases, leaving 0 bases of the junction unmatched. The CDR3 loop reads CASSLGTGYEQYF. DNA of the CDR3: TGTGCCAGCAGCTTGGGGACAGGCTACGAGCAGTACTTC.

The chain has TRBV10-2 and TRBJ2-1, with 8 bases identical to TRBD2. The CDR3 sequence is 15 residues long. Germline values: CDR1 WSHSY, CDR2 SAAADI. V trimming: 4 bases; J trimming: 4 bases; junction bases outside the gene matches: 6. This CDR3 reads CASSGSGGLYNEQFF. The CDR3 nucleotides read TGCGCCAGCAGTGGGTCGGGGGGGCTGTACAATGAGCAGTTCTTC.

The rearrangement joins TRBV6-4 to TRBJ2-2; D not resolved. Germline V gene lookup returns CDR1 MRHNA and CDR2 SNTAGT. CDR3 length equals 17 residues. The V end was cut by 5 bases, the J end by 0 bases, with 16 bases between. CDR3 sequence: CASSRTGDGSNTGELFF. As DNA, the CDR3 is TGTGCCAGCAGTCGAACTGGAGACGGATCGAACACCGGGGAGCTGTTTTTT.

For the CDR3, the DNA is TGTGCCAGCAGCCAGAGTAGCGGGGGGACCTACGAGCAGTACTTC. Amino acid sequence: CASSQSSGGTYEQYF. The chain uses TRBV4-2 and TRBJ2-7, with 10 bases identical to TRBD2. The junction had 4 bases not matched to a gene; V was cut back by 3 bases and J by 2 bases. In germline, CDR1 is LGHNA, CDR2 YNFKEQ. The CDR3 loop spans 15 amino acids.

The CDR3, as DNA: TGTGCCAGCAGTCCGACGCGGGGATTCTACGAGCAGTACTTC. Translating it yields CASSPTRGFYEQYF. V is TRBV6-5 and J is TRBJ2-7, with D possibly being TRBD2 (6 bases). With 5 bases removed from V and 3 bases from J, the gap between germline ends came to 14 bases. This CDR3 spans 14 amino acids. Germline CDR1 is MNHEY and CDR2 is SVGAGI.

The chain recombines TRBV7-8 with TRBJ2-7; a possible D gene is TRBD2 (6 bases). This CDR3 has 12 residues. Between the trimmed V and J ends, which lost 8 bases and 4 bases, there was a span of 12 bases. Per the germline V gene, CDR1 is SGHVS and CDR2 is FQNEAQ. The CDR3 nucleotides are TGTGCCAGCGGCGTGCGGGGATACGAGCAGTACTTC. Encoded protein: CASGVRGYEQYF.

The J gene is TRBJ2-3, the V gene TRBV19; a weak D match, TRBD2 (5 bases). V was clipped by 4 bases and J by 9 bases, with 14 bases between them. CDR1 and CDR2 from the germline V gene are LNHDA and SQIVND (reference sequence). This CDR3 comprises 13 residues. CDR3 sequence reads: CASSNPAGKTQYF. The CDR3 DNA follows: TGTGCCAGTAGTAACCCCGCCGGGAAGACGCAGTATTTT.

This chain connects TRBV19 to TRBJ2-6; TRBD2 might be the D (7 bases). The CDR3 contains 19 residues. Per germline, CDR1 LNHDA and CDR2 SQIVND (reference sequence). The V end was cut by 7 bases, the J end by 1 base, with 23 bases between. Here the CDR3 reads CASTTWIRGGSSGANVLTF. In DNA form, the CDR3 reads TGTGCCAGTACCACCTGGATCAGGGGAGGGAGTTCTGGGGCCAACGTCCTGACTTTC. Complete variable domain (other parts from reference TRBV19 and TRBJ2-6): DGGITQSPKYLFRKEGQNVTLSCEQNLNHDAMYWYRQDPGQGLRLIYYSQIVNDFQKGDIAEGYSVSREKKESFPLTVTSAQKNPTAFYLCASTTWIRGGSSGANVLTFGAGSRLTVL.

This rearrangement joins TRBV7-2 to TRBJ1-3; D remains unclear. Germline values: CDR1 SGHTA, CDR2 FQGNSA. The CDR3 sequence is 17 residues long. V was shortened by 5 bases and J by 0 bases, with 17 bases between the two germline ends. The CDR3 nucleotides read TGTGCCAGCAGCCGTAGTCGGGTTACGAGCTCTGGAAACACCATATATTTT. This codes for CASSRSRVTSSGNTIYF.